The 6 T cell receptor beta chains listed next were all sequenced from one sample in a study of T cell responses to AZD1222 COVID-19 vaccine. The assay was immunoSEQ multiplex PCR, and TCRdb's table has in-frame clones only and misses some. The sample records more than 150,000 clones, under 95% being singletons. This specimen was peripheral blood, taken on day 0 of AZD1222 vaccination. Every receptor here comes from an adult in good health.

V and J are TRBV9 and TRBJ2-7; tentative D call: TRBD1 (5 bases). Trimming removed 0 bases at V and 7 bases at J, with 11 bases between. CDR1 is SGDLS, CDR2 YYNGEE, per germline. The CDR3 consists of 13 residues. The CDR3 sequence is CASSVVTASEQYF. The DNA of the CDR3 is TGTGCCAGCAGCGTAGTGACAGCGTCTGAGCAGTACTTC.

CDR3 in DNA: TGTGCCAGCGCAACAGGGGTAAACTCCTACGAGCAGTACTTC. Protein: CASATGVNSYEQYF. V is TRBV28 and J is TRBJ2-7; 7 nucleotides align to TRBD1. Looked up from germline, CDR1 is MDHEN and CDR2 is SYDVKM. CDR3 length: 14 amino acids. V lost 8 bases to trimming and J lost 0 bases; unmatched junction nucleotides: 7.

The chain couples TRBV7-2 to TRBJ2-7, with TRBD1 matching 9 bases. The CDR3 contains 15 residues. The germline V gene has CDR1 SGHTA and CDR2 FQGNSA. After removal of 1 base from V and 6 bases from J, the junction contained 7 bases not matched to a gene. The CDR3 DNA reads as TGTGCCAGCAGCTTAGGAGCGGGACAGGGTTTCGAGCAGTACTTC. As protein: CASSLGAGQGFEQYF.

CDR3 DNA sequence: TGCGCCAGCAGTGAAACCTACGAGCAGTACTTC. It translates to CASSETYEQYF. This chain uses TRBV10-2 with TRBJ2-7; D gene uncertain. This CDR3 has 11 residues. Germline V gene sequence: CDR1 WSHSY, CDR2 SAAADI. V shed 3 bases and J shed 2 bases, with 2 bases lying between them.

V and J are TRBV3-1 (or the pseudogene TRBV3-2) and TRBJ2-2; 13 bases line up with TRBD2. V dropped 4 bases and J dropped 5; count of bases not matched to a gene: 13. The CDR3 length is 19 residues. Germline assignment: CDR1 LGHDT and CDR2 YNNKEL (reference sequence). The DNA of the CDR3 is TGTGCCAGCAGCCGCGGGACTAGCGGGAAAAGCCGTCGAACCGGGGAGCTGTTTTTT. Protein product: CASSRGTSGKSRRTGELFF.

This clone was picked up a small number of times. J is TRBJ2-1 and V is TRBV6-4; D gene uncertain. The germline gives CDR1 MRHNA, CDR2 SNTAGT. CDR3 length: 15 amino acids. V was cut by 4 bases and J by 0 bases, with 10 bases left in between. CDR3 bases: TGTGCCAGCAGTGGAGAGGAGAGCTCCTACAATGAGCAGTTCTTC. This encodes CASSGEESSYNEQFF.